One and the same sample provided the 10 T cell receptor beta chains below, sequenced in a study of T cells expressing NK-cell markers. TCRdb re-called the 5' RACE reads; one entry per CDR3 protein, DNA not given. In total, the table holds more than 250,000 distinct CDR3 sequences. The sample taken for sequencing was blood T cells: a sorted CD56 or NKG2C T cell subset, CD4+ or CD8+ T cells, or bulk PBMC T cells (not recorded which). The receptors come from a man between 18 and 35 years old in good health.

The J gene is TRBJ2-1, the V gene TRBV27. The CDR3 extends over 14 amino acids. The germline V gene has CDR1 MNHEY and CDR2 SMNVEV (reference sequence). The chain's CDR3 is CASRPTGPYNEQFF.

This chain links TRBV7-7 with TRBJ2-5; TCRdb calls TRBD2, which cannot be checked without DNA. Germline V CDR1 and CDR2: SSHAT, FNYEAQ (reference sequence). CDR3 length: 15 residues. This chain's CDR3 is CASSPRRIAGETQYF.

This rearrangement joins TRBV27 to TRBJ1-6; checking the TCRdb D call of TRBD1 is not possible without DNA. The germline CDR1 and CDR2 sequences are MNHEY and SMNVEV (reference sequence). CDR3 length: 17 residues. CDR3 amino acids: CASGETGWPTDNSPLHF.

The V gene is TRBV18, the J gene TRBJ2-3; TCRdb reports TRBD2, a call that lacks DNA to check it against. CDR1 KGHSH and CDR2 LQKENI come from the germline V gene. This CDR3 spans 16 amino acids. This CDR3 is CASSPPGRASTDTQYF. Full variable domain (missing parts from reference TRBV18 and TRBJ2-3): NAGVMQNPRHLVRRRGQEARLRCSPMKGHSHVYWYRQLPEEGLKFMVYLQKENIIDESGMPKERFSAEFPKEGPSILRIQQVVRGDSAAYFCASSPPGRASTDTQYFGPGTRLTVL.

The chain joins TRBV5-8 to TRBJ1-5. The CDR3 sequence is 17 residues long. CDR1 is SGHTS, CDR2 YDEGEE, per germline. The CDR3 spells CASSPGGPRSSNQPQHF.

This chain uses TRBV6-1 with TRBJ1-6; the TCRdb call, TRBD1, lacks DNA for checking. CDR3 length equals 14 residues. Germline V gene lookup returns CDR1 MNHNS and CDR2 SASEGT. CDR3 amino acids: CASGTPGDNSPLHF.

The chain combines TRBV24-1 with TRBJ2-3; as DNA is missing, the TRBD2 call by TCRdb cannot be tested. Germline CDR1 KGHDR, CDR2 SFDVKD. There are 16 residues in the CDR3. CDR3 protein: CATSDLHQGLRDTQYF.

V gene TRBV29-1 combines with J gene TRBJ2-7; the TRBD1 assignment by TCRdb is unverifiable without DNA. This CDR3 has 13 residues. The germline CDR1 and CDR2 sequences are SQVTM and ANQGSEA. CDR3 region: CSVGTGGSYEQYF.

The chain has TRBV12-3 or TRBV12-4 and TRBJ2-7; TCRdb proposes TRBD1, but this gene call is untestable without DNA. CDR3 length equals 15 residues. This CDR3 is CASSRRGSSSYEQYF.

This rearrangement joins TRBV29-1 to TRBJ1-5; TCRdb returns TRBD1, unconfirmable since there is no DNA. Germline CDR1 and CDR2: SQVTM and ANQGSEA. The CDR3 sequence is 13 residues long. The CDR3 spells CSATSGGEQPQHF.